This TCR beta chain was obtained from a study of cytomegalovirus exposure and HLA in healthy donors. Overall study results and limits: Per a later analysis, HLA-associated TCR beta chains showed more clonal expansion than other, equally common TCR beta chains.

The germline V and J ends were trimmed by 3 bases and 5 bases, with 10 bases remaining between them. The CDR3 consists of 13 residues. Germline CDR1 is LNHDA and CDR2 is SQIVND (reference sequence). Use of 60 Vbeta and 13 Jbeta primers characterized the PCR. Libraries were prepared by immunoSEQ multiplex PCR; TCRdb keeps only in-frame clonotypes and omits some of them. The sample gives 70,000 or so clones, almost 85% of which show up once; 1.5% to 2% is in the top ten. As to this clone: Its matching antigen is unknown.

The source material was PBMCs. This clonotype was sampled from a man aged 18 to 29 in good health and CMV-seronegative. The gene calls are TRBV19 and TRBJ1-1; D remains ambiguous. The DNA for the CDR3 is TGTGCCAGTAGTATGAGGCCTCCGACTGAAGCTTTCTTT. This encodes CASSMRPPTEAFF.